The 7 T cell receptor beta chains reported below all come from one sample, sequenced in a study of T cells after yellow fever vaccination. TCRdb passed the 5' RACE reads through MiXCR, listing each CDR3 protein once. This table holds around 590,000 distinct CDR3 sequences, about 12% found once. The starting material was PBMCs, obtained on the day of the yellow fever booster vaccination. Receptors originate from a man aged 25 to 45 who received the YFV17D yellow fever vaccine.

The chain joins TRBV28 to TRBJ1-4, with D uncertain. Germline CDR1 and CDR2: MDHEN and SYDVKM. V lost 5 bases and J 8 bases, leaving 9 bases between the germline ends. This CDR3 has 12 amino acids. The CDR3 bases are TGTGCCAGCAGTCTACGGGCGGAAAAACTGTTTTTT. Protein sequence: CASSLRAEKLFF.

The CDR3 loop is CASGFRDRYTEAFF. CDR3 sequence (DNA): TGTGCTAGTGGTTTTAGAGACAGATACACTGAAGCTTTCTTT. The V gene is TRBV12-5, the J gene TRBJ1-1, with a possible D match to TRBD1 (5 bases). The CDR3 covers 14 residues. The V end was cut by 3 bases, the J end by 3 bases, with 11 bases between. Germline V gene data show CDR1 as LGHNT and CDR2 as FRNRAP.

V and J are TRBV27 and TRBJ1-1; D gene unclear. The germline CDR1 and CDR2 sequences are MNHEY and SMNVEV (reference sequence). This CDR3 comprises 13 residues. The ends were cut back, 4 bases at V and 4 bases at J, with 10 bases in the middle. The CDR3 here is CASSSGSGTEAFF. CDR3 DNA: TGTGCCAGCAGTTCCGGTAGTGGCACTGAAGCTTTCTTT.

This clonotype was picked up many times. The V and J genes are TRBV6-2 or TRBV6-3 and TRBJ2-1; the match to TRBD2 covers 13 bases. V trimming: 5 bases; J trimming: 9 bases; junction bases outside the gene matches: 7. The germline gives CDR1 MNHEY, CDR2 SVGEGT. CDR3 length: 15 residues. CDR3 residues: CASSAGLAGVSEQFF. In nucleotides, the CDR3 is TGTGCCAGCAGTGCCGGACTAGCGGGAGTCAGTGAGCAGTTCTTC.

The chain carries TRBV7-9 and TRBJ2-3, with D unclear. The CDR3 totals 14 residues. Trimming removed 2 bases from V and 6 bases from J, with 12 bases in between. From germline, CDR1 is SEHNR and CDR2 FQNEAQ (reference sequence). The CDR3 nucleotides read TGTGCCAGCAGCTTATCAGTCGTGGGTGATACGCAGTATTTT. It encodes CASSLSVVGDTQYF. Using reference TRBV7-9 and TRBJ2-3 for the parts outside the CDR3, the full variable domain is DTGVSQNPRHKITKRGQNVTFRCDPISEHNRLYWYRQTLGQGPEFLTYFQNEAQLEKSRLLSDRFSAERPKGSFSTLEIQRTEQGDSAMYLCASSLSVVGDTQYFGPGTRLTVL.

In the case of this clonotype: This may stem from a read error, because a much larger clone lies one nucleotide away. DNA for the CDR3: TGTACCAGCACCGACCGGGGACTTCTCCAAGAGACCCAGTACTTC. Amino acid sequence: CTSTDRGLLQETQYF. V and J are TRBV12-3 or TRBV12-4 and TRBJ2-5, with D perhaps TRBD2 (6 bases). There are 15 residues in the CDR3.

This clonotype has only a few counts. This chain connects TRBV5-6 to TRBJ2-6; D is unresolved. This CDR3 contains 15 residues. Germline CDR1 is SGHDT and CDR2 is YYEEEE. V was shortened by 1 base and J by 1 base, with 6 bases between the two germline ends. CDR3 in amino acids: CASSLRQSGANVLTF. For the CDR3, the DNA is TGTGCCAGCAGCTTGAGGCAGTCTGGGGCCAACGTCCTGACTTTC. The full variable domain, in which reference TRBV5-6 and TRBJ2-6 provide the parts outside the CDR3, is DAGVTQSPTHLIKTRGQQVTLRCSPKSGHDTVSWYQQALGQGPQFIFQYYEEEERQRGNFPDRFSGHQFPNYSSELNVNALLLGDSALYLCASSLRQSGANVLTFGAGSRLTVL.